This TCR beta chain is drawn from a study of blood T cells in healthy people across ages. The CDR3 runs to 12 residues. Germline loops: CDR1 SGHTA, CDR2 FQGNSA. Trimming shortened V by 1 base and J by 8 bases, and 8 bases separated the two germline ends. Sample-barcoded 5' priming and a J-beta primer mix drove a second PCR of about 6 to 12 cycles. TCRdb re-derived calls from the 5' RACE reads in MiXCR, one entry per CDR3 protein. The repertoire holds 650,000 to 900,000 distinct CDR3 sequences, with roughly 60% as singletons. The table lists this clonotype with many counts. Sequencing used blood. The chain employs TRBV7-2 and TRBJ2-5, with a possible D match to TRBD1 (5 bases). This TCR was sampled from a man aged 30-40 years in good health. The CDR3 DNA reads TGTGCCAGCAGCTTAGACAGGCATACCCAGTACTTC. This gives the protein CASSLDRHTQYF.